The present TCR beta chain was sequenced within a study of blood T cells in healthy people across ages. A second PCR of roughly 7 to 11 cycles used a sample-barcoded 5' primer and a J-beta primer mix. TCRdb called the 5' RACE reads again in MiXCR, with one record for every CDR3 protein. The sample consists of over 500,000 distinct CDR3 sequences, over 25% of them appearing once. Extractions gave at least 6 micrograms of total RNA per sample. The germline V and J ends were trimmed by 0 bases and 1 base, with 16 bases remaining between them. The CDR3 spans 17 residues. Germline V gene sequence: CDR1 SGHRS, CDR2 YFSETQ. This same sample was also part of a study on T cells of mothers and their children.

The TCR comes from a boy aged 2 to 10 in good health. Input material: blood. This sequence joins TRBV5-1 and TRBJ2-5; no definite D call. The CDR3 loop is CASSLAAIPDPQETQYF. CDR3 in DNA: TGCGCCAGCAGCTTGGCCGCGATACCGGACCCCCAAGAGACCCAGTACTTC.